This T cell receptor beta chain is from a study of T cells in Graves' hyperthyroidism and ophthalmopathy. TCR beta CDR3 regions were amplified from RNA. HTBI primers were employed in a first-round RT-PCR of the TCR CDR3. TCRdb passed the multiplex PCR reads through MiXCR, listing each CDR3 protein once. This table has more than 350,000 distinct CDR3 sequences, roughly 17% appearing once. Trimming shortened V by 8 bases and J by 6 bases, and 11 bases separated the two germline ends. The germline V gene encodes CDR1 KGHDR and CDR2 SFDVKD. The CDR3 loop spans 12 amino acids. The source material was blood. The rearrangement links TRBV24-1 to TRBJ2-3; possibly TRBD2 for D (6 bases). This receptor was obtained from a woman in her thirties with Graves' hyperthyroidism that later progressed to Graves' ophthalmopathy. The CDR3 protein is CATIDGGDTQYF. The CDR3 nucleotides read TGTGCCACCATTGACGGGGGTGATACGCAGTATTTT.